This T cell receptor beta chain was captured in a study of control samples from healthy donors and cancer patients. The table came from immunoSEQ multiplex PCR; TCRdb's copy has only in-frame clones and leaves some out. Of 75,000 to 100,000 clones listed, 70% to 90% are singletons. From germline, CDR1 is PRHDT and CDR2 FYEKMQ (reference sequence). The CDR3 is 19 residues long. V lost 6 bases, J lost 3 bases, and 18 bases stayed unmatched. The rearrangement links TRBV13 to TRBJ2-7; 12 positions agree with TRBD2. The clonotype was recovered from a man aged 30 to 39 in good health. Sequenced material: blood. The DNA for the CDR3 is TGTGCCAGCAGTTTTCTCCCTAAGGCTAGCGGGAGGGTGGGCTACGAGCAGTACTTC. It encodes CASSFLPKASGRVGYEQYF.